This record concerns one T cell receptor (beta chain) sequence. The entry originates in a study of T cell changes during pregnancy in multiple sclerosis. The CDR3 is 13 amino acids. The V gene's germline CDR1 is MNHEY and CDR2 SMNVEV (reference sequence). V shed 6 bases, J shed 13 bases, and the junction held 8 bases outside the gene matches. The protocol was immunoSEQ multiplex PCR, while the TCRdb copy is restricted to in-frame clones and leaves out a portion. Among some 64,000 clones listed, less than 95% were seen once. The source was peripheral blood, collected in the second trimester of pregnancy. This chain links TRBV27 with TRBJ2-7; 14 bases align to TRBD2. The sequence derives from a female donor in good health, enrolled as a control in a pregnancy study. This CDR3 reads CASRTGLAGDFYF. In nucleotides, the CDR3 is TGTGCCAGCAGAACGGGACTAGCGGGAGATTTCTACTTC.